This T cell receptor beta chain was retrieved from a study of T cell repertoires in cytomegalovirus infection. Study-level information: CMV epitopes that were recently identified and HLA-C-restricted were used alongside well-studied HLA-B-restricted ones. Indications came from public TCR beta signatures; they pointed to CMV infection and to a matching HLA type. Notes on the study in general: The ex vivo response was dominated by HLA-C-restricted CMV-specific TCR beta clonotypes. There were carriers of CMV plus the relevant HLA, and cumulative public TCR beta family frequency identified them.

TCRdb redid the calling of the reads with MiXCR, one entry per CDR3 protein. Here the sample spans hundreds of thousands of distinct CDR3 sequences, less than 35% being singletons. Concerning this clonotype itself: Its cognate antigen is unknown.

In germline, CDR1 is MNHEY, CDR2 SMNVEV (reference sequence). CDR3 length: 16 amino acids. The V gene end was trimmed by 1 base and the J gene end by 7 bases; junction bases not matched to a gene: 7. The receptor comes from a human donor in good health (CMV status not recorded). Some clones in this sample may be carry-over from other donors' samples. The starting material was cultured CD8+ T cells from PBMCs, obtained from culture after CMV antigen stimulation. The chain has TRBV27 and TRBJ1-4; 9 nucleotides line up with TRBD1. CDR3 nucleotides: TGTGCCAGCAGTTTATTGATCACAGGGGGCCCTGAAAAACTGTTTTTT. Its protein is CASSLLITGGPEKLFF.